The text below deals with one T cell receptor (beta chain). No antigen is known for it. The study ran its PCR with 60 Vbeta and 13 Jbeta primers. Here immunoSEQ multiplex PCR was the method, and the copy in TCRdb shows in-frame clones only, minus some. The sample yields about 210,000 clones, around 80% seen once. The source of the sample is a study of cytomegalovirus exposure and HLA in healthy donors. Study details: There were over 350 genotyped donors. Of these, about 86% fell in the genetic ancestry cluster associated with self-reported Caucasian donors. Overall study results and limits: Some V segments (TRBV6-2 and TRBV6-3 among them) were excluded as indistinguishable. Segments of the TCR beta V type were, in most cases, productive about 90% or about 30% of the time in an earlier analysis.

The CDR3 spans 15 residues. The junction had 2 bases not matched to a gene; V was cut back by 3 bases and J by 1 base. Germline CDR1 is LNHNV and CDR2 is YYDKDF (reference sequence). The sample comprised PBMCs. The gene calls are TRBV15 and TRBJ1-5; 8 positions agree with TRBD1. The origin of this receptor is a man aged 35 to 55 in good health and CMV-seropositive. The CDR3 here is CATSSGQGSNQPQHF. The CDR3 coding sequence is TGTGCCACCAGCAGTGGACAGGGCAGCAATCAGCCCCAGCATTTT.